One sample yielded the 23 T cell receptor beta chains listed below, sequenced in a study of blood T cells in healthy people across ages. The second PCR ran roughly 7 to 12 cycles with a sample-barcoded 5' primer and J-beta primers. TCRdb recomputed calls from the 5' RACE reads with MiXCR, one row per CDR3 protein. The sample yields over 950,000 distinct CDR3 sequences, roughly 51% seen once. The sample taken for sequencing was blood. The source is a woman in her sixties in good health.

V usage is TRBV4-3 and J usage is TRBJ2-5; D is unresolved. V was cut by 0 bases and J by 11 bases, with 10 bases left in between. Per germline, CDR1 LGHNA and CDR2 YSLEER. The CDR3 has 12 amino acids. The DNA of the CDR3 is TGCGCCAGCAGCCAAGATCCCAATGAGCAGTACTTC. Protein product: CASSQDPNEQYF.

This clonotype has a handful of counts. The genes are TRBV24-1 and TRBJ2-5, with D maybe TRBD1 (5 bases). V was pared by 3 bases and J by 2 bases, with 15 bases between. The CDR3 runs 16 residues. Germline lookup yields CDR1 KGHDR and CDR2 SFDVKD. CDR3 sequence reads: CATSDNRYLGQETQYF. The CDR3 nucleotides are TGTGCCACCAGTGATAACAGGTACCTCGGACAAGAGACCCAGTACTTC.

This chain joins TRBV5-1 and TRBJ2-3; the D is unclear. Germline values: CDR1 SGHRS, CDR2 YFSETQ. V dropped 1 base and J dropped 6 bases, with 12 bases sitting between them. CDR3 length: 14 residues. The CDR3 spells CASSLNPASDTQYF. The CDR3 DNA is TGCGCCAGCAGCTTGAACCCAGCATCGGATACGCAGTATTTT.

Note on this clonotype: Germline and junction disagree at one end, which may indicate a read error. V and J are TRBV6-1 and TRBJ1-2; no reliable D call. The CDR3 contains 13 residues. The germline V gene has CDR1 MNHNS and CDR2 SASEGT. In nucleotides, the CDR3 is TGTGTCAGCAGTGAAGCGCTTGGGAGGGGCTACACCTTC. Its protein is CVSSEALGRGYTF.

The genes are TRBV10-3 and TRBJ2-1; the D gene is possibly TRBD2 (7 bases). The DNA matches TRBJ2-7 better at its end, which makes the J call doubtful. The CDR3 spans 16 residues. The germline gives CDR1 ENHRY, CDR2 SYGVKD. The CDR3 sequence is CAISESVGAGDNEQYF. CDR3 DNA: TGTGCCATCAGTGAGTCGGTTGGGGCGGGGGACAATGAGCAGTACTTC.

This clonotype showed up many times. The rearrangement links TRBV7-2 to TRBJ1-6; D is unclear. The V gene lost 5 bases and the J gene lost 8 bases, with 10 bases spanning the gap. The CDR3 totals 13 residues. CDR1 and CDR2 (germline): SGHTA, FQGNSA. CDR3 DNA sequence: TGTGCCAGCAGCCCTCGTCTTGATTCACCCCTCCACTTT. Encoded protein: CASSPRLDSPLHF.

The chain employs TRBV2 and TRBJ1-5; weak D call: TRBD1 (6 bases). The CDR3 consists of 15 residues. Trimming pared 6 bases from V and 2 bases from J, leaving 14 bases between. Germline V gene sequence: CDR1 SNHLY, CDR2 FYNNEI. CDR3 region: CASRGGRGGNQPQHF. CDR3 DNA: TGTGCCAGCAGGGGAGGCAGGGGTGGCAATCAGCCCCAGCATTTT.

This chain uses TRBV12-5 with TRBJ2-4, with 9 bases matching TRBD2. Germline V gives CDR1 LGHNT, CDR2 FRNRAP. The J segment lost 7 bases and the V segment lost 6 bases, leaving 16 bases of the junction unmatched. The CDR3 covers 17 residues. The chain's CDR3 is CASGGLAGGHNRNIQYF. The CDR3 DNA follows: TGTGCTAGTGGGGGTTTGGCGGGAGGGCATAATAGGAACATTCAGTACTTC.

The chain joins TRBV2 to TRBJ1-2; a weak D match, TRBD1 (6 bases). The CDR3 extends over 14 amino acids. The germline V and J ends were trimmed by 6 bases and 8 bases, with 19 bases remaining between them. Germline V gives CDR1 SNHLY, CDR2 FYNNEI. CDR3 DNA sequence: TGTGCCAGCAGCGGAGGGGGTCCCTCTAAGGGCTACACCTTC. Translation gives CASSGGGPSKGYTF.

The rearrangement joins TRBV6-1 to TRBJ2-7, with D maybe TRBD1 (6 bases). Germline V CDR1 and CDR2: MNHNS, SASEGT. V was clipped by 5 bases and J by 6 bases, with 17 bases between them. The CDR3 runs 14 residues. CDR3 protein: CASSTTGSSLEQYF. CDR3 nucleotides: TGTGCCAGCAGTACAACAGGGAGTTCTCTCGAGCAGTACTTC.

The rearrangement joins TRBV12-3 or TRBV12-4 to TRBJ1-2, with D perhaps TRBD1 (5 bases). The ends were cut back, 6 bases at V and 8 bases at J, with 16 bases in the middle. The CDR3 loop spans 13 amino acids. The CDR3 is CASRPRVDGGYTF. The CDR3 DNA follows: TGTGCCAGCAGACCCAGGGTGGATGGAGGCTACACCTTC.

The chain employs TRBV29-1 and TRBJ1-1, with D possibly matching TRBD1 (5 bases). V lost 2 bases and J 4 bases, leaving 11 bases between the germline ends. This CDR3 comprises 13 residues. The V gene's germline CDR1 is SQVTM and CDR2 ANQGSEA. The CDR3 loop is CSVEIMGGTEAFF. CDR3 nucleotides: TGCAGCGTTGAAATTATGGGGGGCACTGAAGCTTTCTTT.

This clonotype was seen a handful of times. The J gene is TRBJ1-2, the V gene TRBV4-3; TRBD1 matches 7 bases. CDR1 LGHNA and CDR2 YSLEER come from the germline V gene. After removal of 3 bases from V and 0 bases from J, the junction contained 4 bases not matched to a gene. The CDR3 spans 15 residues. The CDR3: CASSHLGQPNYGYTF. The CDR3 nucleotides read TGCGCCAGCAGCCACCTGGGACAGCCTAACTATGGCTACACCTTC.

This clonotype turned up a few times. V is TRBV4-2 and J is TRBJ1-2; no reliable D call. Germline loops: CDR1 LGHNA, CDR2 YNFKEQ. The CDR3 spans 13 residues. The V end lost 4 bases, the J end lost 3 bases, and 9 bases lay between the germline ends. The CDR3 sequence: CASSPPMDYGYTF. CDR3 DNA: TGTGCCAGCAGCCCCCCTATGGACTATGGCTACACCTTC.

The chain uses TRBV14 and TRBJ2-7, with a possible D match to TRBD2 (6 bases). Germline V gives CDR1 SGHDN, CDR2 FVKESK. The CDR3 covers 15 residues. V was pared by 4 bases and J by 4 bases, with 17 bases between. This CDR3 reads CASSRWLASLYEQYF. CDR3 nucleotide sequence: TGTGCCAGCAGCCGATGGCTAGCGTCACTGTACGAGCAGTACTTC.

This clonotype was recorded many times. The J gene is TRBJ2-6, the V gene TRBV5-1; TRBD1 agrees at 11 bases. The CDR3 extends over 16 amino acids. J was trimmed by 3 bases and V by 3 bases; bases with no gene match: 2. Germline values: CDR1 SGHRS, CDR2 YFSETQ. Written as DNA, the CDR3 is TGCGCCAGCAGCTGGACAGGGGGCGGTGGGGCCAACGTCCTGACTTTC. Amino acid sequence: CASSWTGGGGANVLTF.

This clonotype turned up a few times. The chain links TRBV6-1 to TRBJ2-4; 7 positions match TRBD2. Germline V CDR1 and CDR2: MNHNS, SASEGT. Unmatched junction bases numbered 6, after V lost 7 bases and J lost 9 bases. The CDR3 consists of 12 residues. The CDR3 spells CASNPPGGIQYF. CDR3 nucleotide sequence: TGTGCCAGCAATCCACCGGGGGGCATTCAGTACTTC.

In the case of this clonotype: This sequence may be a read error, since a much larger clone differs from it by one base. The chain's CDR3 is CSARDSLREATIPFF. CDR3 nucleotide sequence: TGCAGTGCTAGAGATAGTCTGCGGGAGGCCACTATTCCGTTCTTC. V usage is TRBV20-1 and J usage is TRBJ2-1, with 8 bases matching TRBD2. CDR3 length equals 15 residues. CDR1 is DFQATT, CDR2 SNEGSKA, per germline (reference sequence). V dropped 0 bases and J dropped 15; count of bases not matched to a gene: 16.

The count of this clonotype is one. The chain couples TRBV12-3 or TRBV12-4 to TRBJ2-7, with TRBD2 identical over 7 bases. Trimming at V came to 4 bases and at J to 7 bases, leaving 7 bases not matched to a gene. This CDR3 region has 13 residues. CDR3 DNA sequence: TGTGCCAGCAGTTGCGGGGGTCTGGGGGAGCAGTACTTC. Protein product: CASSCGGLGEQYF.

The rearrangement uses TRBV10-3 and TRBJ2-3; the D gene is possibly TRBD1 (5 bases). From germline, CDR1 is ENHRY and CDR2 SYGVKD. CDR3 length: 16 amino acids. Trimming shortened V by 0 bases and J by 10 bases, and 20 bases separated the two germline ends. The CDR3 region is CAISESYVGSGAAQYF. In DNA, the CDR3 is TGTGCCATCAGTGAGTCGTATGTAGGCTCTGGGGCCGCGCAGTATTTT.

This clonotype turned up a few times. The V and J genes are TRBV12-3 or TRBV12-4 and TRBJ2-1; the match to TRBD2 covers 11 bases. The last part of the DNA fits TRBJ2-7 better; the J call may be wrong. The length of the CDR3 is 16 residues. CDR3 loop: CASSPLLAGAYNEQYF. CDR3 coding DNA: TGTGCCAGCAGTCCTCTACTAGCGGGAGCTTACAATGAGCAGTACTTC.

This clonotype was seen only a few times. CDR3 amino acids: CASNYPGDNYEQYF. CDR3 nucleotides: TGTGCCAGCAATTACCCCGGAGACAACTACGAGCAGTACTTC. The V call is TRBV28, the J call TRBJ2-7; D is uncertain. The CDR3 contains 14 residues. Germline V gene lookup returns CDR1 MDHEN and CDR2 SYDVKM. Deletions cut 7 bases from V and 3 bases from J, with 16 bases between.

The genes are TRBV7-9 and TRBJ2-7; D could derive from TRBD1 or TRBD2 (6 bases each). V was trimmed by 5 bases and J by 3 bases, leaving 17 bases between them. The CDR3 totals 15 residues. Germline V CDR1 and CDR2: SEHNR, FQNEAQ (reference sequence). In DNA, the CDR3 is TGTGCCAGCAGCCACGGACGGGGGCAATACTACGAGCAGTACTTC. Translated, it gives CASSHGRGQYYEQYF. Together with reference TRBV7-9 and TRBJ2-7, the CDR3 gives the full variable domain: DTGVSQNPRHKITKRGQNVTFRCDPISEHNRLYWYRQTLGQGPEFLTYFQNEAQLEKSRLLSDRFSAERPKGSFSTLEIQRTEQGDSAMYLCASSHGRGQYYEQYFGPGTRLTVT.